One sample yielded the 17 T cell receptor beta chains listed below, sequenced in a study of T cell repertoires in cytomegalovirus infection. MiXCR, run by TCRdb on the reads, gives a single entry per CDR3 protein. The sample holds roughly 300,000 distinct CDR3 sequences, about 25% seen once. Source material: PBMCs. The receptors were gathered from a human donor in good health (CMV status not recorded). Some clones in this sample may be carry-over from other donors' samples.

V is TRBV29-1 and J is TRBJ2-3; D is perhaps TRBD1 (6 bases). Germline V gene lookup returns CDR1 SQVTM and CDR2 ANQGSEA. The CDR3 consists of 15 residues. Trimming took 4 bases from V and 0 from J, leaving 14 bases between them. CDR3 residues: CSVVGATESTDTQYF. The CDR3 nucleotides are TGCAGCGTTGTGGGGGCGACAGAGAGCACAGATACGCAGTATTTT.

CDR3 protein: CASSGAGGGGVGNEQYF. As DNA, the CDR3 is TGTGCCAGCAGCGGAGCCGGGGGGGGGGGCGTTGGGAACGAGCAGTACTTC. The rearrangement uses TRBV7-3 and TRBJ2-7; 8 positions agree with TRBD2. The CDR3 length is 17 residues. V was clipped by 5 bases and J by 5 bases; unmatched bases: 17. CDR1 and CDR2 from the germline V gene are SGHTA and FQGTGA.

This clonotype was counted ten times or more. The DNA of the CDR3 is TGCGCCAGCAGCTTGGTAGGCAGCCCGAACACTGAAGCTTTCTTT. It specifies CASSLVGSPNTEAFF. The rearrangement links TRBV5-1 to TRBJ1-1; D not certain. This CDR3 region has 15 residues. Germline V lookup: CDR1 SGHRS, CDR2 YFSETQ. V lost 0 bases and J 1 base, leaving 10 bases between the germline ends.

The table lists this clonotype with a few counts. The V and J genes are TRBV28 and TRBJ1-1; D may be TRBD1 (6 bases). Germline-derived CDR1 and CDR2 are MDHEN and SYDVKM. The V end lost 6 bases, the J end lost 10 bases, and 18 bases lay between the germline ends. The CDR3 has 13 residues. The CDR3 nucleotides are TGTGCCAGCAGCTCTCCGCCGGGCAGGGGAGCTTTCTTT. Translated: CASSSPPGRGAFF.

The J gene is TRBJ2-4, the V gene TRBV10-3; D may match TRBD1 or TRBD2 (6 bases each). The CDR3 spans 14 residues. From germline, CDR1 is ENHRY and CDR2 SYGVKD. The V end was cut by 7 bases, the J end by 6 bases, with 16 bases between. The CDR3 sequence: CAIKSSGGSNIQYF. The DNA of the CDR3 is TGTGCCATCAAATCCTCCGGGGGCTCAAACATTCAGTACTTC.

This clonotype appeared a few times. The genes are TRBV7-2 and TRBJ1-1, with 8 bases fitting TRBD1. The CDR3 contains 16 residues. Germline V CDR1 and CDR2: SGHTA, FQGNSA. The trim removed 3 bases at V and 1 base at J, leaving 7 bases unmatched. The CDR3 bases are TGTGCCAGCAGCTTCCAGGGGGCCAGCCCGAACACTGAAGCTTTCTTT. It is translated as CASSFQGASPNTEAFF. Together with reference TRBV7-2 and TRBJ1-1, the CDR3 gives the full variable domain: GAGVSQSPSNKVTEKGKDVELRCDPISGHTALYWYRQSLGQGLEFLIYFQGNSAPDKSGLPSDRFSAERTGGSVSTLTIQRTQQEDSAVYLCASSFQGASPNTEAFFGQGTRLTVV.

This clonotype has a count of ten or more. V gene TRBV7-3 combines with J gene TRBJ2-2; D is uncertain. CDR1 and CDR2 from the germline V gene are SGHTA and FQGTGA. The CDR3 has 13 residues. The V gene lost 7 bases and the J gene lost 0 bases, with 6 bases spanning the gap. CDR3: CASNGANTGELFF. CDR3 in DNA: TGTGCCAGCAACGGAGCGAACACCGGGGAGCTGTTTTTT.

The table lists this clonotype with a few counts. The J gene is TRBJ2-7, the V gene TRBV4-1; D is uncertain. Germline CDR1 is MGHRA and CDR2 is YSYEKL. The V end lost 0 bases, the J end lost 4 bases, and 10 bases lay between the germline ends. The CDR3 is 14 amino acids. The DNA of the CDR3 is TGCGCCAGCAGCCAAGACAGGCGAGATTACGAGCAGTACTTC. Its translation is CASSQDRRDYEQYF.

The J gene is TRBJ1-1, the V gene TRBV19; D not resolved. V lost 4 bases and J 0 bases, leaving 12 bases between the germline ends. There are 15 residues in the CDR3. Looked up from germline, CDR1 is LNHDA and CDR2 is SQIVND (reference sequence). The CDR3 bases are TGTGCCAGTAGTAGCCGAGGGCAGCTGAACACTGAAGCTTTCTTT. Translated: CASSSRGQLNTEAFF.

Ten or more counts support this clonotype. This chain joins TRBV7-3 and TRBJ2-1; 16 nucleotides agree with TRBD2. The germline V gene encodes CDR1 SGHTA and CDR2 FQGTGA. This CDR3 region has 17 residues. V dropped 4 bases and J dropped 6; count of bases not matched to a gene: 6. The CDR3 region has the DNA TGTGCCAGCAGCTCGATCGGGACTAGCGGGGGGGCCAATGAGCAGTTCTTC. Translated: CASSSIGTSGGANEQFF.

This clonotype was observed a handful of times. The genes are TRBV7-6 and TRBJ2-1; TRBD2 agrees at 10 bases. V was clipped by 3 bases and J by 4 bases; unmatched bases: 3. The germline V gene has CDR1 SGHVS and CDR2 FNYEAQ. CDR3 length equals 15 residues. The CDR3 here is CASSFLTSGYNEQFF. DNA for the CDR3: TGTGCCAGCAGCTTCCTGACTAGCGGGTACAATGAGCAGTTCTTC.

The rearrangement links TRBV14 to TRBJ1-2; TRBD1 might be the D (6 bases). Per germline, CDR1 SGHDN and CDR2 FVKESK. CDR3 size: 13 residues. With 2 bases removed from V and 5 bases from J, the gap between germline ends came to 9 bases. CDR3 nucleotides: TGTGCCAGCAGCCAAACAGGGAGGTATGGCTACACCTTC. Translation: CASSQTGRYGYTF.

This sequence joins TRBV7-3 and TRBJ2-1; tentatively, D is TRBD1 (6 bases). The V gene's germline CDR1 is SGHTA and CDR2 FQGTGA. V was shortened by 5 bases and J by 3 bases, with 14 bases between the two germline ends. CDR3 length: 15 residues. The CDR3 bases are TGTGCCAGCAGCGTACAGGGTGGGGACTACAATGAGCAGTTCTTC. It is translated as CASSVQGGDYNEQFF.

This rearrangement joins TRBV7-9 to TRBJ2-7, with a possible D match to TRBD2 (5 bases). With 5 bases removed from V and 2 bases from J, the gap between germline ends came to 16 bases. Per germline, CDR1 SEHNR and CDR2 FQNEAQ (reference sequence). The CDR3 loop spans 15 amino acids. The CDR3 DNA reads TGTGCCAGCAGCCCGATAGGACTGGCGCCCTACGAGCAGTACTTC. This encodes CASSPIGLAPYEQYF. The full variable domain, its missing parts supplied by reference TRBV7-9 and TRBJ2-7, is DTGVSQNPRHKITKRGQNVTFRCDPISEHNRLYWYRQTLGQGPEFLTYFQNEAQLEKSRLLSDRFSAERPKGSFSTLEIQRTEQGDSAMYLCASSPIGLAPYEQYFGPGTRLTVT.

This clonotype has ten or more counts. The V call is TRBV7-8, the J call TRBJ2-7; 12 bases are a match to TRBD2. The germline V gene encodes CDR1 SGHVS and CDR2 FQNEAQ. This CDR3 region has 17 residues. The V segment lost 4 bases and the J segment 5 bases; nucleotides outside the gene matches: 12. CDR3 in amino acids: CASSSIRLAGARHEQYF. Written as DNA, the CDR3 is TGTGCCAGCAGCTCAATTCGACTAGCGGGAGCGCGCCACGAGCAGTACTTC.

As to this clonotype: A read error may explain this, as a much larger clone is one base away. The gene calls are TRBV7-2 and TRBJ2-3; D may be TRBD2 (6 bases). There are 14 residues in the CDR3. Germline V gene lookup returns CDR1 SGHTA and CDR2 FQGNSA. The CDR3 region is CASSLTSFPDMQYF. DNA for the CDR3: TGTGCCAGCAGCTTAACTAGCTTCCCAGATATGCAGTATTTT.

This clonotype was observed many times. The chain's CDR3 is CASSRNREDGYTF. CDR3 in DNA: TGTGCCAGCAGCCGTAACAGGGAGGATGGCTACACCTTC. The chain uses TRBV7-3 and TRBJ1-2, with D possibly matching TRBD1 (6 bases). From germline, CDR1 is SGHTA and CDR2 FQGTGA. There are 13 residues in the CDR3. Trimming shortened V by 5 bases and J by 6 bases, and 13 bases separated the two germline ends. Drawing the rest from reference TRBV7-3 and TRBJ1-2, the complete variable domain is GAGVSQTPSNKVTEKGKYVELRCDPISGHTALYWYRQSLGQGPEFLIYFQGTGAADDSGLPNDRFFAVRPEGSVSTLKIQRTERGDSAVYLCASSRNREDGYTFGSGTRLTVV.